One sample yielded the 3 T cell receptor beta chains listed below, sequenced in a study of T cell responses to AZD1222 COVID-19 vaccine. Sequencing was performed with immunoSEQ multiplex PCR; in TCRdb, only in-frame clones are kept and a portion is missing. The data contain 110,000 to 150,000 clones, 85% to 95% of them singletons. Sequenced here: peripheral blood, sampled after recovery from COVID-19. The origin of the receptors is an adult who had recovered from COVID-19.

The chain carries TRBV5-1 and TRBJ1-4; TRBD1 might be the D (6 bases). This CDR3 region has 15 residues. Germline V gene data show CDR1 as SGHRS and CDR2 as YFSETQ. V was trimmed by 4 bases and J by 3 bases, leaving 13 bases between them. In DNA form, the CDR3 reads TGCGCCAGCAGCGAACAGGGAACTGCTAATGAAAAACTGTTTTTT. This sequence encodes CASSEQGTANEKLFF. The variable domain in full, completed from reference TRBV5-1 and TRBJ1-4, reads KAGVTQTPRYLIKTRGQQVTLSCSPISGHRSVSWYQQTPGQGLQFLFEYFSETQRNKGNFPGRFSGRQFSNSRSEMNVSTLELGDSALYLCASSEQGTANEKLFFGSGTQLSVL.

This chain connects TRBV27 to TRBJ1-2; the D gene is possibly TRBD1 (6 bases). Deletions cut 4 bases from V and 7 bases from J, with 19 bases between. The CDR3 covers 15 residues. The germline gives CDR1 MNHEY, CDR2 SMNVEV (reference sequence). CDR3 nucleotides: TGTGCCAGCAGTTGGGGGCCGGTGCGGGGGCTTGGCTACACCTTC. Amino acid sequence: CASSWGPVRGLGYTF.

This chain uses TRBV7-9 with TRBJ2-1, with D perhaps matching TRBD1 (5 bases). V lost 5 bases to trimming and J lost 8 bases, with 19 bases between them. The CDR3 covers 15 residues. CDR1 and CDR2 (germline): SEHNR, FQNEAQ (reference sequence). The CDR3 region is CASSQGTTPDYEQFF. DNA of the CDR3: TGTGCCAGCAGCCAGGGCACGACACCCGACTATGAGCAGTTCTTC.